This T cell receptor beta chain was recorded in a study of regulatory T cells in long-lasting Graves disease. Study-level points and caveats: Samples came from peripheral blood alone, without thyroid tissue. Persistent disease preferred TRBV28, TRBJ1-2 and TRBJ2-5.

Trimming cost V 9 bases and J 0 bases, with 11 bases left between them. Germline values: CDR1 ENHRY, CDR2 SYGVKD. This CDR3 is built from 13 residues. Stated time point: persistent/refractory GD, antithyroid drugs over 5 years with positive TRAb. RNA isolated from PBMCs was used to make the TCR library. CDR3-region Arm-PCR and iRepertoire HTBI primers produced the TCR beta libraries. Authors' data handling: The samples yielded roughly 64 TRBV and about 15 TRBJ segments. TCRdb fed the multiplex PCR reads into MiXCR, producing one record per CDR3 protein. V and J calls and clone size were set by TCRdb, not the authors. The sample lists a few hundred thousand distinct CDR3 sequences; 20% to 30% were seen once. This clonotype was detected ten times or more. Antigen: not known.

The rearrangement uses TRBV10-3 and TRBJ2-5; D is ambiguous. The sequences come from peripheral blood mononuclear cells (PBMCs), collected when the disease was refractory, from a patient treated with antithyroid drugs. This TCR was sampled from a female donor with Graves disease. Here the CDR3 DNA reads TGTGCCATGCAGGACCAGGACCAAGAGACCCAGTACTTC. It specifies CAMQDQDQETQYF.